This TCR beta chain was identified in a study of blood T cell repertoires in COVID-19. Across the study: COVID-19 samples, acute and convalescent, were from the United States, Italy and Spain.

CDR1 and CDR2 (germline): SGHAT, FQNNGV. This CDR3 has 14 amino acids. V was cut by 0 bases and J by 5 bases, with 7 bases left in between. Methods used by the authors: Reference gene primer amplification gave nucleated cell count estimates. Method: immunoSEQ multiplex PCR; TCRdb's copy keeps in-frame clones and lacks some. D and trimming come from the DNA, and the V and J calls and clone size come from that table. The sample has 80,000 or so clones, about 90% seen once. Material for sequencing was peripheral blood. This TCR derives from a woman in her 50s in a cohort sampled during active COVID-19. The J gene is TRBJ2-2, the V gene TRBV11-2; D unresolved. DNA for the CDR3: TGTGCCAGCAGCTTAGATCGAGGAACCGGGGAGCTGTTTTTT. This codes for CASSLDRGTGELFF.